This is a list of T cell receptor beta chains from one sample in a study of beta chain features in type 1 diabetes. This table comes from immunoSEQ multiplex PCR, and its TCRdb copy is limited to in-frame clones, with some not included. The sample consists of roughly 150,000 clones, 7.5% to 9.5% of them appearing once. Sequenced: central memory CD4+ T cells from blood. These receptors originate from a woman aged 18-35 years with type 1 diabetes. CDR3s leave out the opening cysteine and the closing phenylalanine or tryptophan. A D gene is named only where the DNA matches it firmly.

v_call d_call cdr3_aa
TRBV7-2 . ASSPTGGTEAF
TRBV7-8 . ASSPTGFGQPQH
TRBV19 . ASSMGSRGYNRQYNEQF
TRBV29-1 . SVKEQGNTEAF
TRBV21-1 . ASSKRGRGRFYEQY
TRBV14 TRBD2 ASSQGAGVLVEQF
TRBV7-2 TRBD2 ATRVGAGDNEQF
TRBV7-8 . ASSYTGSYEQY
TRBV21-1 . ASSKTSGLVDTQY
TRBV19 . ASSVGEINYGYT
TRBV14 . ASSPQRQALNTEAF
TRBV28 . ASSSPPDSRHGEQF
TRBV5-6 TRBD1 ASSLGGQAYGYT
TRBV18 TRBD1 ASSLGTGNSPLH
TRBV5-4 TRBD2 ASSPSGMSADTQY
TRBV2 . ASSESWTVNEQF
TRBV4-3 TRBD1 ASSQVLGQYNEQF
TRBV14 . ASSRPGDYSYNEQF
TRBV10-3 TRBD1 AIGRDRSGSGANVLT
TRBV6-5 TRBD1 ASSSSGQETF
TRBV4-3 . ASSPQDGGSYT
TRBV28 TRBD1 ASSNRGLAYEQY
TRBV4-3 . ASSQVGEQF
TRBV5-4 . ASSVGLTYEQY
TRBV18 . ASSPIPLQAINQPQH
TRBV19 . ASRRPDSGYQPQH
TRBV30 . AWTLPGIYGGYT
TRBV1 . TSSLRDFQETQY
TRBV12-5 TRBD2 ASGLGGLAEQF
TRBV7-9 . AGSDRANTGELF
TRBV28 TRBD2 ASSLRASGRYEQY
TRBV5-6 . ASSLAGAQDEQY
TRBV19 . ASRPQGDEQY
TRBV6-1 . ASLPGSTYEQY
TRBV27 . ASSLEPSNQPQH
TRBV9 TRBD2 ASSVSLAGGSTDTQY
TRBV6-5 . ASSYMNGEGQPQH
TRBV19 . ASSVSGANVLT
TRBV2 . ASSEAGGVQETQY
TRBV7-2 TRBD2 ASSLPTSGADTQY
TRBV19 TRBD1 ASSPGQYTGELF
TRBV25-1 . ASSSTTPGGAYEQY
TRBV4-3 TRBD2 ASSQAGGNTQY
TRBV28 . ASSLTGGRYSNGYT
TRBV9 . ASSVVGEVTNEQF
TRBV7-6 . ASSPGSQETQY
TRBV15 . ATSMFRYSGNTIY
TRBV15 . ATSRAPVFATNEKLF
TRBV6-1 TRBD1 ASIPGQRTNTQY
TRBV6-1 TRBD1 ASSEAGTGGGGRNQPQH
TRBV4-3 TRBD1 ASSQETGRVHEQY
TRBV11-2 . ASSLLAETQY
TRBV6-5 TRBD1 ASRPGTGGNEQF
TRBV29-1 . SVEEGNQPQH
TRBV18 TRBD2 ASSPTSGKQETQY
TRBV5-1 . ASSLGGPSAGNEQF
TRBV9 TRBD2 ASSVAGLAGGDNEQF